This TCR beta chain was obtained from a study of CD8 T cells in ankylosing spondylitis. V was cut by 4 bases and J by 2 bases, with 7 bases left in between. Per germline, CDR1 SGHTA and CDR2 FQGNSA. There are 13 residues in the CDR3. A remark on this clonotype: The antigen is not known.

The TCR beta libraries were generated through quantitative 5'-RACE incorporating molecular barcodes. From the 5' RACE reads, TCRdb called clonotypes with MiXCR, one entry per CDR3 protein. The table records a few hundred thousand distinct CDR3 sequences, approximately 10% of them present only once. Findings of the study overall: Among TCR beta sequences, a motif of several highly homologous variants appeared characteristic of ankylosing spondylitis blood. The clones that were linked to disease were reported to be significantly enriched in matched synovial fluid samples from ankylosing spondylitis patients. Relatively scarce in peripheral blood, disease-linked clones were CD8+.

The clonotype originates from a female donor with ankylosing spondylitis or in good health (not recorded which). Input material: blood, either unsorted or a sorted T cell fraction (not recorded which). This sequence joins TRBV7-2 and TRBJ2-3; D is undetermined. The CDR3 DNA is TGTGCCAGCAGCTCGCCTACCACAGATACGCAGTATTTT. Translation gives CASSSPTTDTQYF.